Below, one T cell receptor (beta chain) is given with its context. Its cognate antigen has yet to be identified. Base qualities are not at hand, and no much larger clone is one base apart. TCRbeta CDR3 regions were amplified from genomic DNA using the immunoSEQ Assay, a bias-controlled multiplex PCR. In the source study's methods: The number of nucleated cells in each sample was estimated by amplification of reference gene primers within the assay. To quantify the absolute abundance of each unique TCRbeta CDR3 rearrangement, sequence reads were collapsed and filtered. For each sample, productive Simpson clonality was calculated as the square root of Simpson's diversity index over productive rearrangements. TCRdb took this table from immuneACCESS and kept in-frame rearrangements with V and J called. Such tables lack part of the clones; where checked against another copy, unresolved V genes explain under half of the gap, and the rest is unexplained. V and J calls and clone size are those listed in that table; D and trimming were worked out from the DNA. A total of around 100,000 clones appear in this sample, less than 90% of them only once. Of the sample, over 1.5% falls within the top ten clones.

This sample is drawn from a study of blood T cell repertoires in COVID-19 (dated by TCRdb to 2018 to 2020). Regarding the research as a whole: Samples from collaborators originated in the United States, Italy and Spain and spanned both the acute and convalescent phases of COVID-19. The material from the prospective study consisted of cDNA or gDNA derived from T cells, B-cell-depleted T cells, or PBMCs. Subjects who had been exposed to COVID-19, were actively infected with it, or had recovered from it provided the deeply sampled blood TCRbeta repertoires that made up the dataset. A freely available public database, intended as a resource for researchers studying the immune response to SARS-CoV-2, is where the repertoires were released. The samples were drawn from the first 160 participants of the ongoing ImmuneRACE study and from 950 to 1,500 subjects provided by 6 global collaborators. The sample metadata nearly always contained a de-identified subject ID, COVID-19 status, age in years and sex. Where available, HLA class I and class II types were taken from metadata supplied by the sample provider and were not determined by assay-based typing. General findings and caveats noted by the study authors: The amount of clinical and demographic metadata varied by source and participant and was provided uncurated.

The CDR3 starts with the cysteine, ends with the phenylalanine, and has 17 residues. The CDR3 DNA has 51 bases and is translated from base 1. Relative to germline, V is 2 bases shorter and J is 0 bases shorter, with 11 bases between their ends. CDR1 and CDR2, per the germline V gene, are SNHLY and FYNNEI. Whole blood was collected in K2EDTA tubes by collaborating institutions according to the institutions' own protocols. For TCRbeta analysis, collaborators shipped samples as frozen whole blood, isolated PBMCs, or DNA extracted from either of those sample types. The receptor's source is a man older than 75 with acute or convalescent COVID-19. The V and J genes are TRBV2 and TRBJ2-6, with TRBD1 tentatively as D gene (5 bases match). The sequencing input was peripheral blood. The CDR3 has the sequence CASSEFQGPSGANVLTF. The nucleotides read TGTGCCAGCAGTGAATTCCAGGGTCCCTCTGGGGCCAACGTCCTGACTTTC. The reference TRBV2 and TRBJ2-6 proteins fill in what lies around the CDR3, so the full variable domain reads EPEVTQTPSHQVTQMGQEVILRCVPISNHLYFYWYRQILGQKVEFLVSFYNNEISEKSEIFDDQFSVERPDGSNFTLKIRSTKLEDSAMYFCASSEFQGPSGANVLTFGAGSRLTVL.